This T cell receptor beta chain came from a study of blood T cell repertoires in COVID-19. This clone was observed a few times. Using immunoSEQ multiplex PCR, the repertoire was profiled, and TCRdb retains in-frame clones only, with some absent. In the table there are roughly 250,000 clones, about 79% of which are singletons. The sequenced sample consisted of peripheral blood. This TCR was sampled from a woman older than 75 with acute or convalescent COVID-19.

In nucleotides, the CDR3 is TGTGCCAGCAGCCCAAGAAGAATAGTTAATAATGAAAAACTGTTTTTT. Its translation: CASSPRRIVNNEKLFF. The J gene is TRBJ1-4, the V gene TRBV28; D is ambiguous. Germline V gives CDR1 MDHEN, CDR2 SYDVKM. The CDR3 extends over 16 amino acids. Trimming stripped 6 bases from V and 4 bases from J, with 18 bases between. The complete variable domain, with remaining parts taken from reference TRBV28 and TRBJ1-4, reads DVKVTQSSRYLVKRTGEKVFLECVQDMDHENMFWYRQDPGLGLRLIYFSYDVKMKEKGDIPEGYSVSREKKERFSLILESASTNQTSMYLCASSPRRIVNNEKLFFGSGTQLSVL.